This T cell receptor (beta chain) was identified in a study of T cells after yellow fever vaccination. Germline values: CDR1 SGHRS, CDR2 YFSETQ. The CDR3 contains 16 residues. The V gene lost 0 bases and the J gene lost 0 bases, with 10 bases spanning the gap. Study findings and constraints: Only a minor proportion of clonotypes was detected across both CD4 and CD8 compartments.

MiXCR was run by TCRdb on the 5' RACE reads, yielding one entry per CDR3 protein. The sample consists of a few hundred thousand distinct CDR3 sequences, approximately 10% of them appearing once. Points on this clonotype: Its specificity is unknown.

Here the sequenced sample was PBMCs, taken on the day of the first yellow fever vaccination. The chain recombines TRBV5-1 with TRBJ1-3, with D hard to call. This TCR came from a man younger than 35 who received the YFV17D yellow fever vaccine. CDR3 residues: CASSLGGVLSGNTIYF. For the CDR3, the DNA is TGCGCCAGCAGCTTGGGCGGGGTACTCTCTGGAAACACCATATATTTT.